The sequence of this T cell receptor beta chain was determined in a study of blood T cell repertoires in COVID-19. Some clones are missing from TCRdb's copy, which holds only in-frame ones; the method was immunoSEQ multiplex PCR. The profile shows 150,000 to 200,000 clones, about 88% of them singletons. CDR1 and CDR2 (germline): SQVTM, ANQGSEA. V gave up 4 bases and J gave up 0 bases, with 8 bases separating them. The CDR3 runs to 13 residues. The sequence derives from a woman older than 75 in a cohort sampled during active or convalescent COVID-19. This chain joins TRBV29-1 and TRBJ2-3, with a possible D match to TRBD2 (5 bases). Sequenced material: peripheral blood. CDR3 sequence (DNA): TGCAGCGTTGTGAGGGCTAGCACAGATACGCAGTATTTT. It is translated as CSVVRASTDTQYF.